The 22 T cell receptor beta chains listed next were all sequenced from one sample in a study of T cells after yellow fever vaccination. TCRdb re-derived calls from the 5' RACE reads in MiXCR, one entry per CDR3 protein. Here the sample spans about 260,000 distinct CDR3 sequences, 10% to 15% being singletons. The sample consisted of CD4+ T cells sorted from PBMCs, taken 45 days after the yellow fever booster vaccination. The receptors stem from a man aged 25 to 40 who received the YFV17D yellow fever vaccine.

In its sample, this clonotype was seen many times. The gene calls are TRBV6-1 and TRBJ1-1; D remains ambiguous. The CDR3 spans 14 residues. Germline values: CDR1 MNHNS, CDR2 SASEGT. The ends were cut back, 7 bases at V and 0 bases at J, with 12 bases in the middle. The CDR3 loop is CASKNGPMNTEAFF. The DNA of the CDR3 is TGTGCCAGCAAAAATGGGCCCATGAACACTGAAGCTTTCTTT.

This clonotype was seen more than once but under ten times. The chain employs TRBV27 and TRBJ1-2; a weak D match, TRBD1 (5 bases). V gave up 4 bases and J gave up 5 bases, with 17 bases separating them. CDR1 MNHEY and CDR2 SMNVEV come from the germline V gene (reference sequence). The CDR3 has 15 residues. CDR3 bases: TGTGCCAGCAGTTATGAGGGACGGACGTTTTATGGCTACACCTTC. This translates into CASSYEGRTFYGYTF.

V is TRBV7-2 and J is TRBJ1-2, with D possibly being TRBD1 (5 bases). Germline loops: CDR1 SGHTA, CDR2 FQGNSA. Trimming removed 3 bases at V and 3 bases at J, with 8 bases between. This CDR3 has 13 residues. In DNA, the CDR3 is TGTGCCAGCAGCTTTTCCAGGGACTATGGCTACACCTTC. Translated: CASSFSRDYGYTF.

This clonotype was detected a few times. CDR3 in amino acids: CASSLMTDGRDGYYEQYF. The CDR3 nucleotides read TGCGCCAGCAGCTTGATGACGGATGGCCGGGACGGATACTACGAGCAGTACTTC. The chain combines TRBV5-1 with TRBJ2-7; D may be TRBD1 or TRBD2 (5 bases each). The ends were cut back, 1 base at V and 3 bases at J, with 23 bases in the middle. This CDR3 spans 18 amino acids. Germline V CDR1 and CDR2: SGHRS, YFSETQ.

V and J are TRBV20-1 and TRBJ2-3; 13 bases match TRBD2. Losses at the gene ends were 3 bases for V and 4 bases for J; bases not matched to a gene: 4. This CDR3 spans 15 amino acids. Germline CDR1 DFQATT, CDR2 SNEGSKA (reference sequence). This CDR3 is CSARPTSGRADTQYF. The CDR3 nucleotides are TGCAGTGCTAGGCCAACTAGCGGGAGGGCAGATACGCAGTATTTT.

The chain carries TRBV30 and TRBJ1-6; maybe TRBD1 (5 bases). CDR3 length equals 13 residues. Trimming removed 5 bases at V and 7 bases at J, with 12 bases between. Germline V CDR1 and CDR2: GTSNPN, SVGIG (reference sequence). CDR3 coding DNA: TGTGCCTGGGCCGAGACAGACAATTCACCCCTCCACTTT. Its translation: CAWAETDNSPLHF.

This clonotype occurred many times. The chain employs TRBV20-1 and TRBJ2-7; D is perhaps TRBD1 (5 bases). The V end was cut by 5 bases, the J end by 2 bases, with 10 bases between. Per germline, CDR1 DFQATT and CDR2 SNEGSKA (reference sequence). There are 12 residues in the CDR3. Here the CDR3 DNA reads TGCAGTGCTTCGACAGACACCTACGAGCAGTACTTC. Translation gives CSASTDTYEQYF.

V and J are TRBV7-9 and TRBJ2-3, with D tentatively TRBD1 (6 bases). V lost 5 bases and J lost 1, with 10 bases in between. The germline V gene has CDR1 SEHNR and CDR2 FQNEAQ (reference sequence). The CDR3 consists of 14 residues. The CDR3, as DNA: TGTGCCAGCAGCCCCGACAGGCGCACAGATACGCAGTATTTT. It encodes CASSPDRRTDTQYF.

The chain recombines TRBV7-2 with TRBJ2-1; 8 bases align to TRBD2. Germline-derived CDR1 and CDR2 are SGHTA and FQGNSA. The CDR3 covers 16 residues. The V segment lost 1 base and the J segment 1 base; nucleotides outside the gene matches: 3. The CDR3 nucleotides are TGTGCCAGCAGCTTAGGTGGCGGGGGGTCCTACAATGAGCAGTTCTTC. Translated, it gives CASSLGGGGSYNEQFF.

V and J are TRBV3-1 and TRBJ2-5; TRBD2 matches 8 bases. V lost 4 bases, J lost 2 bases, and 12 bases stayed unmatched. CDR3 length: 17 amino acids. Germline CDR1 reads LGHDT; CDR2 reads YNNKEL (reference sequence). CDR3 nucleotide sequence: TGTGCCAGCAGCCCATGGACTAGCCGGAGGGGGCAAGAGACCCAGTACTTC. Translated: CASSPWTSRRGQETQYF.

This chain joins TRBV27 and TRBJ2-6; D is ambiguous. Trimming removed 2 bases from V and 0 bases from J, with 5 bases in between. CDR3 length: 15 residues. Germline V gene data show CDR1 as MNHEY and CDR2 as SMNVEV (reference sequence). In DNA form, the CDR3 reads TGTGCCAGCAGTTTAGTTGTCTCTGGGGCCAACGTCCTGACTTTC. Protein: CASSLVVSGANVLTF.

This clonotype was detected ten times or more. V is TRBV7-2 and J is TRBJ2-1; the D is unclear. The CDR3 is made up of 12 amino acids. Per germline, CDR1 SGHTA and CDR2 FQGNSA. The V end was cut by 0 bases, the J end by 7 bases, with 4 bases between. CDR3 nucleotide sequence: TGTGCCAGCAGCTTAGCGTCGAATGAGCAGTTCTTC. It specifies CASSLASNEQFF.

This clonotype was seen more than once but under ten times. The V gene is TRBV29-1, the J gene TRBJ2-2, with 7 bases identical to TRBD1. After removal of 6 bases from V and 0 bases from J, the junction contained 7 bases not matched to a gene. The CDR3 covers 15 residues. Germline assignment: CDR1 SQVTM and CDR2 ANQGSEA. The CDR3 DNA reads TGCAGCGTCAGCGTCGGGACAGCGAACACCGGGGAGCTGTTTTTT. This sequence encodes CSVSVGTANTGELFF.

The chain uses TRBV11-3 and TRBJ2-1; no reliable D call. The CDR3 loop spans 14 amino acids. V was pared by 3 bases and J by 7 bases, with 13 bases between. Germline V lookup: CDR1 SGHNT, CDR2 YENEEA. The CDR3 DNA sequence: TGTGCCAGCAGCTTTCGAGCCCGCGCGAATGAGCAGTTCTTC. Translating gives CASSFRARANEQFF.

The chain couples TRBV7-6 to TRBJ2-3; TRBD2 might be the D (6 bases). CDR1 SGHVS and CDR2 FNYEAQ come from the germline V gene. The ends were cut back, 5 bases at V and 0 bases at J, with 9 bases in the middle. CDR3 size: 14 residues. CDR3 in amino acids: CASSKGLSTDTQYF. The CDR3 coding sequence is TGTGCCAGCAGCAAAGGACTAAGCACAGATACGCAGTATTTT.

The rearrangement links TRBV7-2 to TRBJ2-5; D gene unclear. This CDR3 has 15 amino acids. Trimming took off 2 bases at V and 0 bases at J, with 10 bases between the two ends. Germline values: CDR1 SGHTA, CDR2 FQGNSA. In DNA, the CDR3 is TGTGCCAGCAGCTTACCCGAGCTGTACCAAGAGACCCAGTACTTC. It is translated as CASSLPELYQETQYF.

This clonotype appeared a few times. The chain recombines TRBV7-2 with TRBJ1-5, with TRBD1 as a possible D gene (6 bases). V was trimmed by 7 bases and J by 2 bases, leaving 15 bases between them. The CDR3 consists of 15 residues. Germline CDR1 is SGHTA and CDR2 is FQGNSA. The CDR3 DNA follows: TGTGCCAGCACTTTGTTTAAGGGGGGCAATCAGCCCCAGCATTTT. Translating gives CASTLFKGGNQPQHF.

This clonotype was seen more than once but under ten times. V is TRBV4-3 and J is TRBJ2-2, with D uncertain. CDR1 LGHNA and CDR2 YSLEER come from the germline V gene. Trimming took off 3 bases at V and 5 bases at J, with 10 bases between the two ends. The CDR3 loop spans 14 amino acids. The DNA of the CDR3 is TGCGCCAGCAGCCAGCCGTATGGGACCGGGGAGCTGTTTTTT. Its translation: CASSQPYGTGELFF.

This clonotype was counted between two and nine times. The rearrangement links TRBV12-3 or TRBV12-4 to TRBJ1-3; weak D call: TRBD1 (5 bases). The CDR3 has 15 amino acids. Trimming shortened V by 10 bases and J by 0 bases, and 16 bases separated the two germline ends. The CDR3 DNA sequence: TGTGCCACACGGGACCGCCGTTTCTCTGGAAACACCATATATTTT. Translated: CATRDRRFSGNTIYF.

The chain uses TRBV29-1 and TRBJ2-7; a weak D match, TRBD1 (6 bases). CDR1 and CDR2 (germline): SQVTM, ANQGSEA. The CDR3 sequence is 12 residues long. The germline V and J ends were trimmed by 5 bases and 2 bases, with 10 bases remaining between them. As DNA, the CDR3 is TGCAGCGTTAAGGACAGCGCCTACGAGCAGTACTTC. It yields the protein CSVKDSAYEQYF.

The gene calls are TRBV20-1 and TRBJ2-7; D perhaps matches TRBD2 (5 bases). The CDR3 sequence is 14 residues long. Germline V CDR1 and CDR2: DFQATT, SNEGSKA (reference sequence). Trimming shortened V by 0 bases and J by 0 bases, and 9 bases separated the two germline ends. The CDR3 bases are TGCAGTGCTAGAGAGCGGGCGAGCTCCTACGAGCAGTACTTC. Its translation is CSARERASSYEQYF.

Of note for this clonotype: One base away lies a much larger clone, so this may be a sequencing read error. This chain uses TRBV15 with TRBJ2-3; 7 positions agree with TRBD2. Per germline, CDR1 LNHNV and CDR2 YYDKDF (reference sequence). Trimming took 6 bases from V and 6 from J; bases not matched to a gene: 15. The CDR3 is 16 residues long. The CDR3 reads CATREILAGDSDTQYF. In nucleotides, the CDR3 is TGTGCCACCAGGGAGATTTTGGCGGGAGATTCCGATACGCAGTATTTT.